A single sample is the source of the 21 T cell receptor beta chains below, sequenced in a study of cytomegalovirus exposure and HLA in healthy donors. PCR was performed using 60 Vbeta and 13 Jbeta primers. Assay used: immunoSEQ multiplex PCR; TCRdb lists only in-frame clones, some missing. The sample has about 130,000 clones; about 73% are singletons. Sequenced material: PBMCs. All receptors come from a woman between 50 and 59 years old in good health and CMV-seropositive.

CDR3 coding DNA: TGTGCCAGCAGTGAATACAGTTTGAACACTGAAGCTTTCTTT. Protein product: CASSEYSLNTEAFF. The V gene is TRBV6-1, the J gene TRBJ1-1; D unclear. Germline lookup yields CDR1 MNHNS and CDR2 SASEGT. Trimming took 2 bases from V and 0 from J, leaving 7 bases between them. The CDR3 is 14 amino acids.

CDR3 sequence (DNA): TGCGCCAGCAGTGAAAGCAGGAATAATCCCTACGAGCAGTACTTC. Translating gives CASSESRNNPYEQYF. This chain connects TRBV10-1 to TRBJ2-5, with D unresolved. The end of the DNA aligns better with TRBJ2-7, so the J call may be wrong. This CDR3 has 15 residues. Germline V lookup: CDR1 WNHNN, CDR2 SYGVQD (reference sequence).

The sample holds one count of this clone. This chain joins TRBV21-1 and TRBJ2-1; the table's D call TRBD2 went unverified against the DNA. TRBV21-1 is deemed a pseudogene. CDR3 size: 14 residues. CDR3 nucleotides: TGTGCCAGCCAGCGGGGGAGCTCCTACAATGAGCAGTTCTTC. It translates to CASQRGSSYNEQFF.

This clone was recorded a few times. The gene calls are TRBV5-6 and TRBJ1-1; 10 bases fit TRBD1. The CDR3 runs to 15 residues. Germline V lookup: CDR1 SGHDT, CDR2 YYEEEE. The J segment lost 6 bases and the V segment lost 0 bases, leaving 5 bases of the junction unmatched. CDR3 bases: TGTGCCAGCAGCTTGGTTGGACAGGGGGTCGCTGAAGCTTTCTTT. Protein sequence: CASSLVGQGVAEAFF.

This clone has just one count. The chain joins TRBV30 to TRBJ2-5, with D perhaps TRBD1 (5 bases). V dropped 2 bases and J dropped 1 base, with 8 bases sitting between them. CDR1 and CDR2 from the germline V gene are GTSNPN and SVGIG (reference sequence). The CDR3 runs 13 residues. CDR3 region: CAWSYRLQETQYF. The DNA for the CDR3 is TGTGCCTGGAGTTACAGGCTCCAAGAGACCCAGTACTTC.

A few counts support this clone. This rearrangement joins TRBV20-1 to TRBJ1-1; D is unresolved. V lost 6 bases and J 6 bases, leaving 11 bases between the germline ends. This CDR3 has 11 amino acids. Germline assignment: CDR1 DFQATT and CDR2 SNEGSKA (reference sequence). CDR3 sequence reads: CSAPSPAEAFF. CDR3 nucleotides: TGCAGTGCCCCCTCTCCCGCTGAAGCTTTCTTT.

The rearrangement joins TRBV29-1 to TRBJ2-3, with 9 bases lining up with TRBD2. Germline V gives CDR1 SQVTM, CDR2 ANQGSEA. J lost 6 bases, V lost 8 bases, and 12 bases had no gene match. This CDR3 region has 14 residues. The CDR3 sequence: CSLGWSGGSDTQYF. DNA for the CDR3: TGCAGCCTAGGTTGGAGCGGGGGGTCCGATACGCAGTATTTT.

The rearrangement uses TRBV28 and TRBJ1-3, with TRBD1 as a possible D gene (6 bases). V lost 2 bases to trimming and J lost 2 bases, with 28 bases between them. The length of the CDR3 is 21 residues. The germline V gene encodes CDR1 MDHEN and CDR2 SYDVKM. In DNA form, the CDR3 reads TGTGCCAGCAGTTTAGCGTCTAGTGCGTCACCTCTAACAGGGCCTGGAAACACCATATATTTT. Its translation is CASSLASSASPLTGPGNTIYF.

V is TRBV7-8 and J is TRBJ2-5; D is ambiguous. Germline CDR1 is SGHVS and CDR2 is FQNEAQ. The V and J ends lost 3 bases and 0 bases respectively, with 5 bases between them. The CDR3 has 13 residues. The CDR3 nucleotides are TGTGCCAGCAGCTTTCCAAACCAAGAGACCCAGTACTTC. This codes for CASSFPNQETQYF.

V usage is TRBV18 and J usage is TRBJ2-7; a weak D match, TRBD2 (5 bases). This CDR3 contains 14 residues. Trimming removed 3 bases from V and 7 bases from J, with 16 bases in between. CDR1 and CDR2 from the germline V gene are KGHSH and LQKENI. The CDR3 loop is CASSPTRATGEQYF. CDR3 sequence (DNA): TGTGCCAGCTCACCCACTCGGGCGACGGGGGAGCAGTACTTC.

In this sample, this clone turned up once. This chain uses TRBV10-3 with TRBJ2-1, with 7 bases that match TRBD1. The CDR3 runs 13 residues. Germline trimming cut 6 bases from V and 7 bases from J; bases unmatched to any gene: 6. Germline CDR1 reads ENHRY; CDR2 reads SYGVKD. The CDR3: CAISYDRDNEQFF. The CDR3 region has the DNA TGTGCCATCAGCTATGACAGGGATAATGAGCAGTTCTTC.

Points on this clone: The sample carries other DNA sequences with the same CDR3. CDR3 DNA: TGCGCCAGCAGCTTGGATGGGGCGGGGTATGGCTACACCTTC. Protein product: CASSLDGAGYGYTF. V gene TRBV5-1 combines with J gene TRBJ1-2; weak D call: TRBD1 (5 bases). Trimming removed 0 bases at V and 5 bases at J, with 11 bases between. The CDR3 covers 14 residues. Germline lookup yields CDR1 SGHRS and CDR2 YFSETQ.

In its sample, this clone was seen once. CDR3 protein: CASEGGSGNTIYF. The CDR3, as DNA: TGTGCCAGCGAAGGGGGCTCTGGAAACACCATATATTTT. This rearrangement joins TRBV6-1 to TRBJ1-3, with D possibly being TRBD1 (6 bases). V lost 8 bases to trimming and J lost 0 bases, with 8 bases between them. The CDR3 runs 13 residues. Germline assignment: CDR1 MNHNS and CDR2 SASEGT.

The gene calls are TRBV6-6 and TRBJ2-1; D is perhaps TRBD2 (6 bases). V was pared by 6 bases and J by 10 bases, with 19 bases between. The germline CDR1 and CDR2 sequences are MNHNY and SVGAGI (reference sequence). The CDR3 is 14 amino acids. The CDR3 loop is CASSPTGDRGEQFF. CDR3 DNA sequence: TGTGCCAGCAGCCCCACGGGGGATAGGGGAGAGCAGTTCTTC.

This clone was seen a handful of times. The chain uses TRBV28 and TRBJ2-5, with 8 positions matching TRBD1. The length of the CDR3 is 17 residues. In germline, CDR1 is MDHEN, CDR2 SYDVKM. Unmatched junction bases numbered 15, after V lost 5 bases and J lost 4 bases. In DNA form, the CDR3 reads TGTGCCAGCAGTCCCAGTTTGTGGACAGGGTTACTAGAGACCCAGTACTTC. Residues: CASSPSLWTGLLETQYF.

This clone was found a few times. The CDR3 loop reads CASSRTGYGYTF. The CDR3 DNA follows: TGTGCCAGCAGTCGGACAGGCTATGGCTACACCTTC. This chain uses TRBV28 with TRBJ1-2, with TRBD1 matching 7 bases. Losses at the gene ends were 5 bases for V and 4 bases for J; bases not matched to a gene: 1. CDR1 and CDR2 from the germline V gene are MDHEN and SYDVKM. This CDR3 is 12 amino acids long.

This clone was detected a few times. The rearrangement uses TRBV10-3 and TRBJ1-2; no firm D call. With 2 bases removed from V and 1 base from J, the gap between germline ends came to 5 bases. The CDR3 runs 13 residues. Germline lookup yields CDR1 ENHRY and CDR2 SYGVKD. The DNA for the CDR3 is TGTGCCATCAGTGAGGGCAGTAACTATGGCTACACCTTC. Translated, it gives CAISEGSNYGYTF.

The rearrangement joins TRBV7-3 to TRBJ2-3, with 12 bases aligning to TRBD2. The J segment lost 4 bases and the V segment lost 6 bases, leaving 2 bases of the junction unmatched. The CDR3 loop spans 14 amino acids. Germline loops: CDR1 SGHTA, CDR2 FQGTGA. CDR3 amino acids: CASRSSGGADTQYF. CDR3 DNA sequence: TGTGCCAGCAGGTCTAGCGGGGGGGCAGATACGCAGTATTTT.

The chain carries TRBV12-5 and TRBJ2-3; D is possibly TRBD1 (5 bases). Germline V gives CDR1 LGHNT, CDR2 FRNRAP. The CDR3 consists of 12 residues. Trimming left V 6 bases short and J 4 bases short, with 8 bases between. In DNA form, the CDR3 reads TGTGCTAGTGGAGGGGTAGCAGATACGCAGTATTTT. This translates into CASGGVADTQYF.

The chain uses TRBV9 and TRBJ2-1; 11 nucleotides line up with TRBD2. The trim removed 0 bases at V and 10 bases at J, leaving 6 bases unmatched. This CDR3 is 15 amino acids long. Germline V CDR1 and CDR2: SGDLS, YYNGEE. CDR3 sequence reads: CASSVAGLAGGEQFF. In nucleotides, the CDR3 is TGTGCCAGCAGCGTAGCTGGTCTAGCGGGGGGCGAGCAGTTCTTC.

This chain joins TRBV27 and TRBJ2-5; D not certain. Trimming removed 6 bases at V and 5 bases at J, with 7 bases between. Germline V gives CDR1 MNHEY, CDR2 SMNVEV (reference sequence). The CDR3 is made up of 11 amino acids. The CDR3 sequence: CASSFPETQYF. Here the CDR3 DNA reads TGTGCCAGCAGCTTCCCCGAGACCCAGTACTTC.